The TCR beta chain under discussion was sequenced for a study of blood T cell repertoires in COVID-19. Looking at the study overall: Material from acute and convalescent COVID-19 was sourced from the United States, Italy and Spain. Sources were T cells, B-cell-depleted T cells, or PBMCs; the material itself was cDNA or gDNA.

Per the authors' pipeline: Amplification with reference gene primers provided the estimates of nucleated cell counts. The assay was immunoSEQ multiplex PCR, and TCRdb's table has in-frame clones only and misses some. The V and J calls and clone size were taken over from that table, and D and trimming were inferred from the DNA. The sample records fewer than 250,000 clones, about four fifths being singletons. Losses at the gene ends were 5 bases for V and 7 bases for J; bases not matched to a gene: 7. The CDR3 totals 15 residues. CDR1 and CDR2 from the germline V gene are MDHEN and SYDVKM. Input material: peripheral blood. The J gene is TRBJ2-2, the V gene TRBV28, with 10 nucleotides matching TRBD1. The clonotype originates from a woman aged 45-65 years with active or convalescent COVID-19. CDR3 region: CASSPSGTGDGELFF. CDR3 nucleotides: TGTGCCAGCAGTCCAAGTGGGACAGGGGACGGGGAGCTGTTTTTT.